Listed below are T cell receptor beta chains from one sample, sequenced in a study of blood T cell repertoires in COVID-19. Clones were sequenced by immunoSEQ multiplex PCR, and TCRdb holds only the in-frame ones, with some missing. The sample lists over 350,000 clones, about 85% occurring once. The sample taken for sequencing was PBMCs or T cells enriched from blood (not recorded which). All receptors derive from a woman aged 18-29 years with acute COVID-19. Both conserved end residues are part of each CDR3. A D gene is named only where the DNA matches it firmly. Size tells how often a clone was seen (once, few, many) or the class of an expanded clone, and some rows leave it out.

V	size	J	D	DNA	CDR3
TRBV4-1	NA	TRBJ1-2	NA	TGCGCCAGCAGCCCGATTCTAACGGCCGCGGGGTCTGCTTATGGCTACACCTTC	CASSPILTAAGSAYGYTF
TRBV2	NA	TRBJ1-2	TRBD1	TGTGCCAGCAGAGACTACGACAGGGGGCGAGGTGGCTACACCTTC	CASRDYDRGRGGYTF
TRBV25-1	NA	TRBJ2-1	NA	TGTGCCAGCAGTGAATACCTCGACAATGAGCAGTTCTTC	CASSEYLDNEQFF
TRBV14	NA	TRBJ2-7	TRBD2	TGTGCCAGCAGTCCCAGCGGGAGCTACGAGCAGTACTTC	CASSPSGSYEQYF
TRBV1	NA	TRBJ1-4	NA	TGCACCAGCAGCCAAGATATAGGACACCGTCTATTT	CTSSQDIGHRLF
TRBV9	NA	TRBJ2-1	TRBD2	TGTGCCAGCAGTGGACTAGCGGGGCAGTTCTTC	CASSGLAGQFF
TRBV11-3	NA	TRBJ2-1	NA	TGTGCCCCCGATCCGCGCGAGCAGTTCTTC	CAPDPREQFF
TRBV10-2	NA	TRBJ1-2	NA	TGCGCCAGCAAAGCCTTTTCGAACTATGGCTACACCTTC	CASKAFSNYGYTF
TRBV7-2	NA	TRBJ1-5	TRBD1	TGTGCCAGCAGCTCCCTCGACAGGGATAGCAATCAGCCCCAGCATTTT	CASSSLDRDSNQPQHF
TRBV6-5	NA	TRBJ2-7	NA	TGTGCCAGCAGTCCATCACAGGGTCACGAGCAGTACTTC	CASSPSQGHEQYF
TRBV30	NA	TRBJ2-2	NA	TGTGCCTGGAGTAGTGCTTCAGGTTTCACCGGGGAGCTGTTTTTT	CAWSSASGFTGELFF
TRBV4-1	NA	TRBJ2-7	NA	TGCGCCAGCAGCCCCTTTGAGGGGACACCTGTTGAGGGGAAGTACTTC	CASSPFEGTPVEGKYF
TRBV9	NA	TRBJ1-5	TRBD1	TGTGCCAGCAGCGATGGGACAGGCGGAACCAGGCCCCAGCATTTT	CASSDGTGGTRPQHF
TRBV9	NA	TRBJ1-5	TRBD1	TGTGCCAGCAGCTTTGGACAGGGGGCTCAGCCCCAGCATTTT	CASSFGQGAQPQHF
TRBV10-1	NA	TRBJ2-3	TRBD2	TGCGCCAGCAGTAGGGCTAGCGGGGGGAACACAGATACGCAGTATTTT	CASSRASGGNTDTQYF
TRBV10-3	NA	TRBJ1-1	TRBD1	TGTGCCATCAGTGGAGGACCCGGGACAGAAAACACTGAAGCTTTCTTT	CAISGGPGTENTEAFF
TRBV11-2	NA	TRBJ1-6	NA	TGTGCCAGCAGATGGGGCGACTCCTATAATTCACCCCTCCACTTT	CASRWGDSYNSPLHF
TRBV4-3	NA	TRBJ2-1	TRBD2	TGCGCCAGCAGCCCAACCCCCGGGACTAGCTTTGAGCAGTTCTTC	CASSPTPGTSFEQFF
TRBV7-2	NA	TRBJ2-7	TRBD1	TGTGCCAGCCGGGACAGGGCTACCTACGAGCAGTACTTC	CASRDRATYEQYF
TRBV27	once	TRBJ1-1	TRBD1	TGTGCCAGCAGTTCCTACCCAGGGGGCGCAGACACTGAAGCTTTCTTT	CASSSYPGGADTEAFF